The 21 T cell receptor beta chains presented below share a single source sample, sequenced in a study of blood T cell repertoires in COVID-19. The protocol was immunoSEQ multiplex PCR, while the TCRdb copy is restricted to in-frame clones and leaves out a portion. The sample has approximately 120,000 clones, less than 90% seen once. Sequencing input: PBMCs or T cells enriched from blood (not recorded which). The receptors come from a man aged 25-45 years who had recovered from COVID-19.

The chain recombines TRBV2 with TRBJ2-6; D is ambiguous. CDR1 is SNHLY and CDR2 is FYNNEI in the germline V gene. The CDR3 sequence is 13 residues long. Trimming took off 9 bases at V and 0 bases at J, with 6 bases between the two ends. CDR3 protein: CASTGSGANVLTF. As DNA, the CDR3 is TGTGCCAGTACGGGCTCTGGGGCCAACGTCCTGACTTTC.

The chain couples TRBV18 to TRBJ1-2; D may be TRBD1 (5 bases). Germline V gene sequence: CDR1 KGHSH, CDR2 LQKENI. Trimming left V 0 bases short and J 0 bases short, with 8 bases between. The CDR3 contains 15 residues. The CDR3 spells CASSPPDSPNYGYTF. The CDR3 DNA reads TGTGCCAGCTCACCACCCGACAGCCCTAACTATGGCTACACCTTC.

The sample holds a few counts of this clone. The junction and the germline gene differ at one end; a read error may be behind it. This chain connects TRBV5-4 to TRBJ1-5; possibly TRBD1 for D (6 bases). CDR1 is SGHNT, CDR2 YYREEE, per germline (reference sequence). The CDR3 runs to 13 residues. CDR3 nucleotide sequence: TGTGCCAGCAGCTGGGGCGGGGGCGAAGGAGAATTTTTT. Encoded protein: CASSWGGGEGEFF.

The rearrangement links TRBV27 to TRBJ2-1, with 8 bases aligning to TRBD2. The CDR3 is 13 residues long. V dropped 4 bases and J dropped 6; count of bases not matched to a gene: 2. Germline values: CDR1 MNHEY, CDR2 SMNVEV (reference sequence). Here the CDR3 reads CASSYRGGNEQFF. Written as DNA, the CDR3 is TGTGCCAGCAGTTACCGGGGGGGCAATGAGCAGTTCTTC.

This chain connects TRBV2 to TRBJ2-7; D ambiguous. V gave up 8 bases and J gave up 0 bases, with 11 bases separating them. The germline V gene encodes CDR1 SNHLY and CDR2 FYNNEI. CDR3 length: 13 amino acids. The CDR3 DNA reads TGTGCCAGCTCTACGCGGAACTCCTACGAGCAGTACTTC. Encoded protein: CASSTRNSYEQYF.

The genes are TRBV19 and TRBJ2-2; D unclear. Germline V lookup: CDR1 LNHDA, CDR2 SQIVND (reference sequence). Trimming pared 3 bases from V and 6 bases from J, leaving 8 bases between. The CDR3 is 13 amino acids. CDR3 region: CASSIYEAGELFF. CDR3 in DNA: TGTGCCAGTAGTATTTACGAGGCCGGGGAGCTGTTTTTT.

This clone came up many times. CDR3 residues: CASSERQALETQYF. The CDR3 DNA reads TGTGCCAGCAGTGAAAGACAGGCGCTGGAGACCCAGTACTTC. This chain joins TRBV27 and TRBJ2-5, with a possible D match to TRBD1 (6 bases). The CDR3 sequence is 14 residues long. V was cut by 5 bases and J by 5 bases, with 15 bases left in between. The germline V gene has CDR1 MNHEY and CDR2 SMNVEV (reference sequence).

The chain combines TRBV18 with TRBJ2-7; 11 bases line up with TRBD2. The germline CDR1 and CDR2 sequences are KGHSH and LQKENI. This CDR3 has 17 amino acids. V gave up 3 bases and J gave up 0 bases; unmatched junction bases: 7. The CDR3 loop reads CASSPPGLAENSYEQYF. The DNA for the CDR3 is TGTGCCAGCTCACCTCCGGGACTAGCGGAAAACTCCTACGAGCAGTACTTC.

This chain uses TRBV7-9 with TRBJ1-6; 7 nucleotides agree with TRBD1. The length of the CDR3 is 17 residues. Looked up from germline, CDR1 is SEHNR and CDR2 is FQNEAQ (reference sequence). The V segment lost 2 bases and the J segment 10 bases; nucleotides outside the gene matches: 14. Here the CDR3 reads CASSLPTGQRSHSPLHF. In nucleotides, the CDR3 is TGTGCCAGCAGCTTACCGACAGGGCAGAGATCACACTCACCCCTCCACTTT.

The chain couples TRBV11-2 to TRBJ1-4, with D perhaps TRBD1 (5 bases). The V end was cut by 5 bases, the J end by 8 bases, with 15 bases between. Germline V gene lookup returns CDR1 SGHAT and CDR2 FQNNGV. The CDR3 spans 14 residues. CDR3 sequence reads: CASSPWAGQEKLFF. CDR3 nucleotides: TGTGCCAGCAGCCCCTGGGCAGGGCAAGAAAAACTGTTTTTT.

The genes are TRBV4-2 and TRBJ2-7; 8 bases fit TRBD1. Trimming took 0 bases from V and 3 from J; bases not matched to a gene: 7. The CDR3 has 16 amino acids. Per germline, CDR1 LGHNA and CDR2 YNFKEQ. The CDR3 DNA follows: TGTGCCAGCAGCCAAGAATTGGGACAGGTAGGCTACGAGCAGTACTTC. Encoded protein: CASSQELGQVGYEQYF.

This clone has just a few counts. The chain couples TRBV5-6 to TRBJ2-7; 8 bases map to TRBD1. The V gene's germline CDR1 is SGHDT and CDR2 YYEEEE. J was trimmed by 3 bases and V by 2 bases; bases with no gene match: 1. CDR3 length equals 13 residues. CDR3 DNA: TGTGCCAGCAGCTTACAGGGGGACTACGAGCAGTACGTC. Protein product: CASSLQGDYEQYV.

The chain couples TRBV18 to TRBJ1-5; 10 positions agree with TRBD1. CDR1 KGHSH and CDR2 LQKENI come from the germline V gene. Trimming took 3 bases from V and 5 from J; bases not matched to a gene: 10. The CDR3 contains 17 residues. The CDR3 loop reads CASSPLGGTGVDQPQHF. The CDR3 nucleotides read TGTGCCAGCTCACCTCTGGGAGGGACAGGGGTAGATCAGCCCCAGCATTTT.

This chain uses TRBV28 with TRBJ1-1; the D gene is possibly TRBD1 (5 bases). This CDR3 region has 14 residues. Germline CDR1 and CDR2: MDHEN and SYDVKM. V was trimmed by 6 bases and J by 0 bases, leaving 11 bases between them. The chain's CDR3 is CASSETVMNTEAFF. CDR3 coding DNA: TGTGCCAGCAGCGAGACAGTCATGAACACTGAAGCTTTCTTT.

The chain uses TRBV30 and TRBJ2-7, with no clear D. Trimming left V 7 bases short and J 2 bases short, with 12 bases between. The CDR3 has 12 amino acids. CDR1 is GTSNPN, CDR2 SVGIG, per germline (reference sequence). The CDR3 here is CASAWHPYEQYF. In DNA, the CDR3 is TGTGCCTCCGCTTGGCATCCCTACGAGCAGTACTTC.

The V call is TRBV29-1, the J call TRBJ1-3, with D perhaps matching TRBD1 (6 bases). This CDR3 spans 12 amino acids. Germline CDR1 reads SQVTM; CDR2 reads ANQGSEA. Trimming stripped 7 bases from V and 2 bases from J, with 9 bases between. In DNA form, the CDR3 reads TGCAGCGGTGGGACAACTGGAAACACCATATATTTT. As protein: CSGGTTGNTIYF.

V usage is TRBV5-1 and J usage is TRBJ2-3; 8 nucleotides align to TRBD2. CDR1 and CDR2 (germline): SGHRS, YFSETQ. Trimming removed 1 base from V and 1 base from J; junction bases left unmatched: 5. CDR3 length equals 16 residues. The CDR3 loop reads CASSLKSGSGTDTQYF. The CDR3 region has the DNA TGCGCCAGCAGCTTGAAAAGCGGGAGTGGCACAGATACGCAGTATTTT.

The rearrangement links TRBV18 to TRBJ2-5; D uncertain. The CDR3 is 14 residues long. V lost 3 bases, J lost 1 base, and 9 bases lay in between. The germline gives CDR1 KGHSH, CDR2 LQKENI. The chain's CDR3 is CASSPTRSQETQYF. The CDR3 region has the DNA TGTGCCAGCTCACCGACAAGAAGCCAAGAGACCCAGTACTTC.

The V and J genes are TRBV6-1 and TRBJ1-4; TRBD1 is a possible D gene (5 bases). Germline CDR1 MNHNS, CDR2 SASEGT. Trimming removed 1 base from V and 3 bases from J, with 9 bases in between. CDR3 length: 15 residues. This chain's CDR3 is CASSEVGAANEKLFF. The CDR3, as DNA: TGTGCCAGCAGTGAAGTTGGGGCCGCTAATGAAAAACTGTTTTTT.

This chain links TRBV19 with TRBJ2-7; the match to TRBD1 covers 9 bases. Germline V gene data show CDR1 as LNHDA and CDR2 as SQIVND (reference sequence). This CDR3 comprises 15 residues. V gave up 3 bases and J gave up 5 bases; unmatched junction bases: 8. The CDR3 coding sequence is TGTGCCAGTAGTATTTGGACAGGGGATTTCAACGAGCAGTACTTC. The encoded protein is CASSIWTGDFNEQYF.

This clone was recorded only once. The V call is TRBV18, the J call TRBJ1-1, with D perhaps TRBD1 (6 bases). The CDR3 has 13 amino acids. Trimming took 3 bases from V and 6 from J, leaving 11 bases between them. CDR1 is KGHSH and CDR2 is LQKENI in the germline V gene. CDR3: CASSPDRQAEAFF. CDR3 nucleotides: TGTGCCAGCTCACCTGACAGGCAAGCTGAAGCTTTCTTT.